The sequence of this T cell receptor beta chain was determined in a study of beta chain features in type 1 diabetes. Study in general: All of the samples together had some 110 million sorted cells examined.

The CDR3 extends over 16 amino acids. V shed 3 bases, J shed 5 bases, and the junction held 13 bases outside the gene matches. CDR1 and CDR2 from the germline V gene are SGHNT and YYREEE (reference sequence). Of the isolated RNA, all was reverse transcribed, and so the sequenced material was expressed TCRB transcripts. Assay used: immunoSEQ multiplex PCR; TCRdb lists only in-frame clones, some missing. Of approximately 100,000 clones listed, about 26% were seen once; the top ten hold 0.53%. Findings of the study overall: The study notes PCR might favor shorter templates equally in patients and controls. Significant though moderate, a shortening of TCRB CDR3s appeared in all four CD4+ subsets of Type 1 diabetes patients. Compared with healthy donors, patients appeared to share more similar naive, central memory and regulatory TCRB repertoires.

In the case of this clone: Its antigen is still unknown.

J is TRBJ2-5 and V is TRBV5-4, with TRBD2 identical over 7 bases. The TCR was taken from a woman under 30 with type 1 diabetes. Sequencing was carried out using central memory CD4+ T cells from blood. This chain's CDR3 is CASSWGGAGVGETQYF. CDR3 sequence (DNA): TGTGCCAGCAGCTGGGGTGGGGCGGGAGTGGGGGAGACCCAGTACTTC.